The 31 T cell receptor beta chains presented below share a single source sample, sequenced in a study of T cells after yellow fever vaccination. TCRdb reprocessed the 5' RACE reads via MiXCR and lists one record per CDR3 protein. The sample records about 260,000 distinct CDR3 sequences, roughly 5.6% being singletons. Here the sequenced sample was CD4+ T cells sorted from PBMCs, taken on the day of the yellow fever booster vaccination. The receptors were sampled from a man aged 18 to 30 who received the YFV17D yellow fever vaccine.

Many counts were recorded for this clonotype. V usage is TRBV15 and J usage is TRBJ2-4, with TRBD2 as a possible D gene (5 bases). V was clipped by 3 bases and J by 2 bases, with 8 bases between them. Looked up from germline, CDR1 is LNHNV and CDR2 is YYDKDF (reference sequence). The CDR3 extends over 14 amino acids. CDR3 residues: CATSSRGSKNIQYF. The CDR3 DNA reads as TGTGCCACCAGCAGCCGGGGTTCCAAAAACATTCAGTACTTC. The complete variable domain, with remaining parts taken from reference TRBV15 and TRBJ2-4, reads DAMVIQNPRYQVTQFGKPVTLSCSQTLNHNVMYWYQQKSSQAPKLLFHYYDKDFNNEADTPDNFQSRRPNTSFCFLDIRSPGLGDTAMYLCATSSRGSKNIQYFGAGTRLSVL.

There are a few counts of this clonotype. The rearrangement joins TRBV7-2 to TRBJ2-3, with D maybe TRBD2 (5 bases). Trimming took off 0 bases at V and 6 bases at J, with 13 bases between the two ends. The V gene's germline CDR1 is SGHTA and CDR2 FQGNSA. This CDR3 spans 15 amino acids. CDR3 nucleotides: TGTGCCAGCAGCTTAGCGCAAGCACGCGGGGATACGCAGTATTTT. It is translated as CASSLAQARGDTQYF.

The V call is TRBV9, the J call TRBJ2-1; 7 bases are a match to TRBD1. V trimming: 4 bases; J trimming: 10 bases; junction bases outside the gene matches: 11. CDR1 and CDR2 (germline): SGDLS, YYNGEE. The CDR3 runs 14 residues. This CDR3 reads CASSWRQGPVEQFF. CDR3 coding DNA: TGTGCCAGCAGCTGGAGACAGGGCCCCGTGGAGCAGTTCTTC.

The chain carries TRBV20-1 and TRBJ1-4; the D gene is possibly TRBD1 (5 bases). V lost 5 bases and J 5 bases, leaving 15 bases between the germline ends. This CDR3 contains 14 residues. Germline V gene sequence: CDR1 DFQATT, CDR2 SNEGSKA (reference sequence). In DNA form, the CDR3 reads TGCAGTGCTCGGAGCGGGGGTTGGAATGAAAAACTGTTTTTT. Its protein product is CSARSGGWNEKLFF.

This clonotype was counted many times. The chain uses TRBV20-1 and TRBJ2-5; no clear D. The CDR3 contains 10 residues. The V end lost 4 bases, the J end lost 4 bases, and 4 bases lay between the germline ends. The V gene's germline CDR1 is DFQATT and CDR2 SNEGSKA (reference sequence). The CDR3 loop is CSANRETQYF. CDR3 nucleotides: TGCAGTGCTAATAGAGAGACCCAGTACTTC.

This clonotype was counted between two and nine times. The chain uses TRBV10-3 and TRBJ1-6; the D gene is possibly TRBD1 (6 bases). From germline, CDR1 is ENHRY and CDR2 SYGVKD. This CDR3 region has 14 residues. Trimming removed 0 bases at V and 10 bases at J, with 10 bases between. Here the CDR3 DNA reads TGTGCCATCAGTGAGTCCACGGGACAATCACCCCTCCACTTT. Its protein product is CAISESTGQSPLHF.

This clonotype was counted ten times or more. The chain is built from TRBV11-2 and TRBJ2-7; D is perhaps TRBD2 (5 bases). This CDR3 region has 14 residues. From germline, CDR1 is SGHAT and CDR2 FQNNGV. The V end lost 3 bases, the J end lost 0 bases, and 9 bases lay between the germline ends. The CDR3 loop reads CASSFPTSSYEQYV. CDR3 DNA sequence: TGTGCCAGCAGCTTTCCAACTAGCTCCTACGAGCAGTACGTC.

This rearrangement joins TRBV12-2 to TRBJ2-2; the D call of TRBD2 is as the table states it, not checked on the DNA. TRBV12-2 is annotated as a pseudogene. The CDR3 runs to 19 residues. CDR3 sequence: CASRLATAAGLWNTGELFF. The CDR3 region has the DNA TGTGCAAGTCGCTTAGCCACGGCCGCAGGGCTCTGGAACACCGGGGAGCTGTTTTTT.

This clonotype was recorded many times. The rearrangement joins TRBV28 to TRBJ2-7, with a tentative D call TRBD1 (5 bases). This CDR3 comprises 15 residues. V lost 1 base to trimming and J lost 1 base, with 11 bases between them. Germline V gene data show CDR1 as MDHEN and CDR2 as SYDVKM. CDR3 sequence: CASSLYAPGSYEQYF. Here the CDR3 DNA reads TGTGCCAGCAGTTTATACGCCCCAGGGTCCTACGAGCAGTACTTC.

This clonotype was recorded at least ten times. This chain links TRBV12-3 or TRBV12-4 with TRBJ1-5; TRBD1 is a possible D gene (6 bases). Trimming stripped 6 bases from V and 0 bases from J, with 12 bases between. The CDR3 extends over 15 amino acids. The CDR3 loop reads CASSPGTNSNQPQHF. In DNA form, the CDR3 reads TGTGCCAGCAGCCCCGGGACAAATAGCAATCAGCCCCAGCATTTT.

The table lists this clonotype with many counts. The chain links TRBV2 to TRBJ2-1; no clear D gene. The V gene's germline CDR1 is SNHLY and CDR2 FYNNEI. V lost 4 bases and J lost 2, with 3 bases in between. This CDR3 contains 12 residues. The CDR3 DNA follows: TGTGCCAGCAGTGCCACCTACAATGAGCAGTTCTTC. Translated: CASSATYNEQFF.

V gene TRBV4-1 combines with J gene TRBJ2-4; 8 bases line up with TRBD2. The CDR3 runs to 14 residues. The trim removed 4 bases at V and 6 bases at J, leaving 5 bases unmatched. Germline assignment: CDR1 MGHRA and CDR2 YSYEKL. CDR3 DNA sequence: TGCGCCAGCAGCCCTGGACTAGCAGTAAACATTCAGTACTTC. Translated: CASSPGLAVNIQYF.

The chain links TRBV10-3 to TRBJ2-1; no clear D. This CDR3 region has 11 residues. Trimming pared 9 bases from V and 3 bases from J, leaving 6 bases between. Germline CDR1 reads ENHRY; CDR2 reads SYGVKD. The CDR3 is CAIADYNEQFF. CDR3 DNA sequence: TGTGCCATTGCCGACTACAATGAGCAGTTCTTC.

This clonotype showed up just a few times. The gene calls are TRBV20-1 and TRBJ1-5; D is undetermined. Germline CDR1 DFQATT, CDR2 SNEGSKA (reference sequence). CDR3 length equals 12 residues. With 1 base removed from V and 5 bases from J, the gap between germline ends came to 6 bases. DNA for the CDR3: TGCAGTGCTAGAGCCCCGGATCAGCCCCAGCATTTT. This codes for CSARAPDQPQHF.

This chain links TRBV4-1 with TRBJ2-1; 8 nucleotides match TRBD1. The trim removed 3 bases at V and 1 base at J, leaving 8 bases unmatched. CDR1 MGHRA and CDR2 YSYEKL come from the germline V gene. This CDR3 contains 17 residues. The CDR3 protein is CASSQGNGQGSYNEQFF. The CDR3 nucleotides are TGCGCCAGCAGCCAGGGGAACGGACAGGGTTCCTACAATGAGCAGTTCTTC.

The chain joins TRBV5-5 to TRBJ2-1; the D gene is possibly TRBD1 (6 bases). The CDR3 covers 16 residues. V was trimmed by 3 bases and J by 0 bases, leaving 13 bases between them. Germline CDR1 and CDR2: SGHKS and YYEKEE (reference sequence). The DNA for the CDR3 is TGTGCCAGCAGCTCCAGGGGTGACTTCTCCTACAATGAGCAGTTCTTC. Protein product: CASSSRGDFSYNEQFF.

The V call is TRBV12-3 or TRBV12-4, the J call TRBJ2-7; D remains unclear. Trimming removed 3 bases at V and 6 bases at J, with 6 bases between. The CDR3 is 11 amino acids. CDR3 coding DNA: TGTGCCAGCAGTTTTCACTCCGAGCAGTACTTC. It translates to CASSFHSEQYF.

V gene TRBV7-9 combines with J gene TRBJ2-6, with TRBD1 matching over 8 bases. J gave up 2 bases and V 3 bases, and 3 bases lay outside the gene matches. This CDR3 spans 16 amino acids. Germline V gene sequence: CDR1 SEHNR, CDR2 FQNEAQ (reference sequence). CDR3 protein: CASSFFRGPGANVLTF. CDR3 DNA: TGTGCCAGCAGCTTTTTCAGGGGGCCTGGGGCCAACGTCCTGACTTTC.

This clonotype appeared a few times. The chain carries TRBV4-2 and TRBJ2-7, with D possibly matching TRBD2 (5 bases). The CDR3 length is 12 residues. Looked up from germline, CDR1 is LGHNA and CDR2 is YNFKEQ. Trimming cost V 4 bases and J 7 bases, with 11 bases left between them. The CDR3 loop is CASSLRTGEQYF. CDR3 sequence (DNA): TGTGCCAGCAGCCTACGGACTGGGGAGCAGTACTTC.

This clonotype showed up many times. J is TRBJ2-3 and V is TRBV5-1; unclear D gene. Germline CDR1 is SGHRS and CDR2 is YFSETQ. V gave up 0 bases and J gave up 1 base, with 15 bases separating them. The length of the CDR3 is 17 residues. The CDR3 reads CASSLAGSSPGTDTQYF. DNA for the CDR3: TGCGCCAGCAGCTTGGCCGGTTCTTCCCCGGGCACAGATACGCAGTATTTT.

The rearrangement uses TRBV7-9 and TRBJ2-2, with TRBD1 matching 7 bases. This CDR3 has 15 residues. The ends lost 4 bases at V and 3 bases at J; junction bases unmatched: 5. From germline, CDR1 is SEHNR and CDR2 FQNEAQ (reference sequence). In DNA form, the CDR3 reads TGTGCCAGCAGCTCGTTTGACAGGGACACCGGGGAGCTGTTTTTT. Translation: CASSSFDRDTGELFF.

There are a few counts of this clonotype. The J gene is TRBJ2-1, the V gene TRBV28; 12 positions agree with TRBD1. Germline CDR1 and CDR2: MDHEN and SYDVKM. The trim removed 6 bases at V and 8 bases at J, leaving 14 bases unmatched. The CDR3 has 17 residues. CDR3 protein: CASSRGTGGGLVDEQFF. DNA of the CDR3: TGTGCCAGCAGCCGAGGGACAGGGGGCGGTTTGGTGGATGAGCAGTTCTTC. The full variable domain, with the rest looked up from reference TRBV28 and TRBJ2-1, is DVKVTQSSRYLVKRTGEKVFLECVQDMDHENMFWYRQDPGLGLRLIYFSYDVKMKEKGDIPEGYSVSREKKERFSLILESASTNQTSMYLCASSRGTGGGLVDEQFFGPGTRLTVL.

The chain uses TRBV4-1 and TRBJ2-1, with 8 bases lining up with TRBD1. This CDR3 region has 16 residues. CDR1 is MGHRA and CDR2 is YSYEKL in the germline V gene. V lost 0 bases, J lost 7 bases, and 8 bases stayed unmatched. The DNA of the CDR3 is TGCGCCAGCAGCCAAGATCTGGACAGGGTCGTGAATGAGCAGTTCTTC. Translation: CASSQDLDRVVNEQFF.

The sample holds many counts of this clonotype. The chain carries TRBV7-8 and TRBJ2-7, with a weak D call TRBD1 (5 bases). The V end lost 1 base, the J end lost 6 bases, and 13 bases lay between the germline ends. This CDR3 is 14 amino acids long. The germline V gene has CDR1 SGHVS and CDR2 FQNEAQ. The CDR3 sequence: CASSLEGRLGEQYV. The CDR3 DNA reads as TGTGCCAGCAGCTTAGAGGGGCGGCTAGGCGAGCAGTACGTC.

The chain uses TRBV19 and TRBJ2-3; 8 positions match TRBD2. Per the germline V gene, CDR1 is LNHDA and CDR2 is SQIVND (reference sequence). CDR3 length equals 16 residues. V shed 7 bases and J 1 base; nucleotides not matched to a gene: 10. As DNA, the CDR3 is TGTGCCAGTAAACCCCGGGGGGGGGCTGGCACAGATACGCAGTATTTT. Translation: CASKPRGGAGTDTQYF.

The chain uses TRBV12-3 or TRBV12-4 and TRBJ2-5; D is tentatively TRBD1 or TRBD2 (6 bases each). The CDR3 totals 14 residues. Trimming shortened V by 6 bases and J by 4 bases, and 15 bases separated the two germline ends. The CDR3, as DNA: TGTGCCAGCAGCAGGGGAGGACTCGTAGAGACCCAGTACTTC. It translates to CASSRGGLVETQYF.

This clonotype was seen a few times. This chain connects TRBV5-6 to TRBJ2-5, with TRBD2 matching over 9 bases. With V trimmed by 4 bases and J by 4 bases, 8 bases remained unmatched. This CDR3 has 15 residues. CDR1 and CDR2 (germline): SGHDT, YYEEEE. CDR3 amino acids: CASSRAGGGSETQYF. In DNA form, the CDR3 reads TGTGCCAGCAGCAGAGCGGGGGGTGGCTCAGAGACCCAGTACTTC.

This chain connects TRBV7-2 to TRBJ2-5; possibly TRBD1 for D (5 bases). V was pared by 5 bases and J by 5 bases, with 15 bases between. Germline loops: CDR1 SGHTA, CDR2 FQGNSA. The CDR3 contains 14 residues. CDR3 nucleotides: TGTGCCAGCAGCCCGCAGGGTTTCGTTGAGACCCAGTACTTC. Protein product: CASSPQGFVETQYF.

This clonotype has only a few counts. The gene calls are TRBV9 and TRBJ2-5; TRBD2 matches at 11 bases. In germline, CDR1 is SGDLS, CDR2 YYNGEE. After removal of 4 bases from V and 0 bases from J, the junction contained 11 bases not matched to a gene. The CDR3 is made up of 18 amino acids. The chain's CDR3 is CASSPGLAGATYQETQYF. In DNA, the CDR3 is TGTGCCAGCAGCCCTGGACTAGCGGGCGCTACTTACCAAGAGACCCAGTACTTC.

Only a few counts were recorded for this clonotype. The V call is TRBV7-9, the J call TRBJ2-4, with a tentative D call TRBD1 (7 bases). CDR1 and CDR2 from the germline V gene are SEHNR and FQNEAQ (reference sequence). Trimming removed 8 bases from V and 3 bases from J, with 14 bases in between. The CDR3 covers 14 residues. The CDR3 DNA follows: TGTGCCAGCTCGCGGGGACAGAGCAAAAACATTCAGTACTTC. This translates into CASSRGQSKNIQYF.

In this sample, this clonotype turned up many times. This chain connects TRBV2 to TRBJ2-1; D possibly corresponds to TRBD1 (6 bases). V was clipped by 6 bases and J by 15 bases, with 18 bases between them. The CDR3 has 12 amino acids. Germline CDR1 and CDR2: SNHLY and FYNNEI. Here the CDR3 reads CASSQQGSVRFF. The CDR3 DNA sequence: TGTGCCAGCAGCCAACAGGGATCGGTACGGTTCTTC.